This T cell receptor (beta chain) is from a study of T cell responses to AZD1222 COVID-19 vaccine. Germline CDR1 is MNHEY and CDR2 is SVGAGI. The CDR3 has 15 amino acids. V gave up 5 bases and J gave up 5 bases, with 18 bases separating them. Turning to this clone: Its antigen is unidentified.

Method: immunoSEQ multiplex PCR; TCRdb's copy keeps in-frame clones and lacks some. Of 250,000 to 300,000 clones in the sample, 94% were seen once. Second-dose schedules of about 4 or about 12 weeks were combined. Study-level points and caveats: Nearly half of the spike-specific TCRs reportedly recognize variant regions that carry no mutations.

The sample consisted of peripheral blood, taken 28 days after the second AZD1222 dose. The V and J genes are TRBV6-5 and TRBJ1-1; D gene uncertain. The sequence derives from an adult who received the AZD1222 COVID-19 vaccine. The CDR3 DNA is TGTGCCAGCAGTCCGAGGGAGGTAAGGAGGACTGAAGCTTTCTTT. Its translation: CASSPREVRRTEAFF.